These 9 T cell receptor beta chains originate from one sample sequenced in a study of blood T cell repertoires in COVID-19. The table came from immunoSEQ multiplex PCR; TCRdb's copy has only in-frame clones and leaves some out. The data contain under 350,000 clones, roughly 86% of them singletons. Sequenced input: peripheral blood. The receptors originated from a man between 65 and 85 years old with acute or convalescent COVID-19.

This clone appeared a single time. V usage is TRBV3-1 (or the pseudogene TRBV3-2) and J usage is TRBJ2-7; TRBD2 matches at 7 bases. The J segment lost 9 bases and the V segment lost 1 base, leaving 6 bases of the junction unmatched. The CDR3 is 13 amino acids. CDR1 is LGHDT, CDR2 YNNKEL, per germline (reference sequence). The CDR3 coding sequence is TGTGCCAGCAGCCAAGTGGAAGGGGAGGGGCAGTACTTC. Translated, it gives CASSQVEGEGQYF.

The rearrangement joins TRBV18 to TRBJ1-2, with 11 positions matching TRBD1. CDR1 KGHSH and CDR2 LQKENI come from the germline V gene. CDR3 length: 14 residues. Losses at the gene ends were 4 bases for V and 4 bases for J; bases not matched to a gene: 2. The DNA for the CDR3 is TGTGCCAGCTCACTGGACAGGGGGCCCTATGGCTACACCTTC. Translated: CASSLDRGPYGYTF.

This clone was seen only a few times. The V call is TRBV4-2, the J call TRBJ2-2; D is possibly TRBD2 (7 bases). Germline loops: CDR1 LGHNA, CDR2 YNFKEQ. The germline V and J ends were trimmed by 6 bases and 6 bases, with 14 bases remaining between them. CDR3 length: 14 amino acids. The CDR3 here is CASSLGGVAGELFF. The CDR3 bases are TGTGCCAGCAGTCTAGGGGGGGTTGCCGGGGAGCTGTTTTTT.

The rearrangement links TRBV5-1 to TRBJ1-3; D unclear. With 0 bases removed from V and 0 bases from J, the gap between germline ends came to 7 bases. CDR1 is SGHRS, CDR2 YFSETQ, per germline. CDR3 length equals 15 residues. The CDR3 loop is CASSLAGVSGNTIYF. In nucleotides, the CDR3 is TGCGCCAGCAGCTTGGCCGGGGTCTCTGGAAACACCATATATTTT.

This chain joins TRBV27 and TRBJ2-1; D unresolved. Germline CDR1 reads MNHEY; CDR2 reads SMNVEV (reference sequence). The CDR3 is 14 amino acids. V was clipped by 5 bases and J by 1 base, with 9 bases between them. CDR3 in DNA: TGTGCCAGCAGTCCGCGGCTATCCTACAATGAGCAGTTCTTC. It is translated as CASSPRLSYNEQFF.

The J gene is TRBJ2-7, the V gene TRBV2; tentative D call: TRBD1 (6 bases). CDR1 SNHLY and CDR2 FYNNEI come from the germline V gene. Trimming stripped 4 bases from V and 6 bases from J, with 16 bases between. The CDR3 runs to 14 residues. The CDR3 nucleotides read TGTGCCAGCAGTGGGGCCTACAGGGTGGTCGAGCAGTACTTC. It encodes CASSGAYRVVEQYF.

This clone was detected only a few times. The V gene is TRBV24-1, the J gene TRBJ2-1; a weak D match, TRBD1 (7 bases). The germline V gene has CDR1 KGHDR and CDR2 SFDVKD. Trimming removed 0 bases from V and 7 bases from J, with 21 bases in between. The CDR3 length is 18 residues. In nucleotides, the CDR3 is TGTGCCACCAGTGATTTGCATAACGGAGGGGGCCAATTTAATGAGCAGTTCTTC. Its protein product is CATSDLHNGGGQFNEQFF.

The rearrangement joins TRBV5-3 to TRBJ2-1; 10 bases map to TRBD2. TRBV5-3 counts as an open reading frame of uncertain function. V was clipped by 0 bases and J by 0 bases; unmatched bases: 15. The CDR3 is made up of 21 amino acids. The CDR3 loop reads CARSLVGAGSGGHSSYNEQFF. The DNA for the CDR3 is TGTGCCAGAAGCTTGGTAGGGGCCGGTAGCGGGGGGCATAGCTCCTACAATGAGCAGTTCTTC.

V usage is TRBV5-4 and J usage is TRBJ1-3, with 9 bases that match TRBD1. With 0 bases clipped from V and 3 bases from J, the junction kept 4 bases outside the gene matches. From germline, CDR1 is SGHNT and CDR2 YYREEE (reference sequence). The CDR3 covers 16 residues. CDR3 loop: CASSLGGQGSGNTIYF. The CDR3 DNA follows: TGTGCCAGCAGCTTGGGCGGACAGGGGAGTGGAAACACCATATATTTT.